These 20 T cell receptor beta chains were all obtained from the same sample, sequenced in a study of technical replicates of blood from a handful of donors. Method: immunoSEQ multiplex PCR; TCRdb's copy keeps in-frame clones and lacks some. The data show tens of thousands of clones, with roughly 90% seen just once and about 0.39% held by the top ten. The sample taken for sequencing was T cells isolated from PBMCs. Receptor source: a human donor in good health.

The CDR3 DNA sequence: TGTGCCAGCAGCTTAGCGGGAGGGGGGTACGGGGAGCTGTTTTTT. Residues: CASSLAGGGYGELFF. The V call is TRBV11-2, the J call TRBJ2-2; TRBD2 agrees at 8 bases. The V segment lost 1 base and the J segment 7 bases; nucleotides outside the gene matches: 5. Germline V gene data show CDR1 as SGHAT and CDR2 as FQNNGV. The CDR3 runs to 15 residues. Using reference TRBV11-2 and TRBJ2-2 for the parts outside the CDR3, the full variable domain is EAGVAQSPRYKIIEKRQSVAFWCNPISGHATLYWYQQILGQGPKLLIQFQNNGVVDDSQLPKDRFSAERLKGVDSTLKIQPAKLEDSAVYLCASSLAGGGYGELFFGEGSRLTVL.

V is TRBV28 and J is TRBJ1-3, with a tentative D call TRBD1 (5 bases). The CDR3 spans 16 residues. With 7 bases removed from V and 0 bases from J, the gap between germline ends came to 16 bases. The germline gives CDR1 MDHEN, CDR2 SYDVKM. The CDR3 DNA reads as TGTGCCAGCACCCTTTCCACAGGAATCTCTGGAAACACCATATATTTT. It encodes CASTLSTGISGNTIYF.

The chain is built from TRBV19 and TRBJ2-7; 9 bases map to TRBD1. The V and J ends lost 4 bases and 7 bases, in that order; junction bases with no gene match: 8. There are 14 residues in the CDR3. Germline CDR1 reads LNHDA; CDR2 reads SQIVND (reference sequence). Here the CDR3 DNA reads TGTGCCAGTAGTAAGGGACAGGGCTTAGAGGAGCAGTACTTC. Protein: CASSKGQGLEEQYF.

The chain has TRBV7-2 and TRBJ2-4; 11 positions match TRBD2. V was pared by 1 base and J by 6 bases, with 5 bases of the junction left unmatched. This CDR3 comprises 16 residues. The germline V gene has CDR1 SGHTA and CDR2 FQGNSA. The CDR3 protein is CASSLVKGTSGNIQYF. For the CDR3, the DNA is TGTGCCAGCAGCTTAGTAAAGGGGACTAGCGGAAACATTCAGTACTTC.

V is TRBV6-5 and J is TRBJ1-2; D is undetermined. Germline CDR1 MNHEY, CDR2 SVGAGI. The CDR3 is made up of 13 amino acids. Trimming removed 0 bases at V and 5 bases at J, with 7 bases between. The CDR3 region has the DNA TGTGCCAGCAGTTACTCAACAGCTTATGGCTACACCTTC. Translated, it gives CASSYSTAYGYTF.

The chain has TRBV27 and TRBJ2-3, with D unclear. The CDR3 covers 14 residues. Germline V lookup: CDR1 MNHEY, CDR2 SMNVEV (reference sequence). The V gene lost 3 bases and the J gene lost 4 bases, with 11 bases spanning the gap. The CDR3 loop reads CASSLTFFADTQYF. The CDR3 DNA sequence: TGTGCCAGCAGTTTGACATTTTTCGCAGATACGCAGTATTTT.

This rearrangement joins TRBV10-3 to TRBJ1-2, with D hard to call. The germline gives CDR1 ENHRY, CDR2 SYGVKD. The ends were cut back, 7 bases at V and 2 bases at J, with 8 bases in the middle. CDR3 length: 12 residues. CDR3 in DNA: TGTGCCATCATGGTACTAAACTATGGCTACACCTTC. It encodes CAIMVLNYGYTF.

This clone is a singleton in its sample. The CDR3 sequence is CASSPTLEHEQYF. The CDR3 DNA follows: TGCGCCAGCAGCCCGACCCTGGAGCACGAGCAGTACTTC. The chain employs TRBV5-1 and TRBJ2-7; D is unclear. CDR1 is SGHRS, CDR2 YFSETQ, per germline. V lost 4 bases and J lost 5, with 13 bases in between. CDR3 length: 13 amino acids.

This sequence joins TRBV30 and TRBJ1-4; no definite D call. Germline V gives CDR1 GTSNPN, CDR2 SVGIG (reference sequence). The CDR3 is made up of 13 amino acids. Trimming shortened V by 2 bases and J by 8 bases, and 12 bases separated the two germline ends. For the CDR3, the DNA is TGTGCCTGGAGTTACAGAGCGGGGGAAAAACTGTTTTTT. This codes for CAWSYRAGEKLFF.

The chain joins TRBV20-1 to TRBJ2-1; D is unresolved. Looked up from germline, CDR1 is DFQATT and CDR2 is SNEGSKA (reference sequence). The CDR3 runs 10 residues. The CDR3 DNA is TGCAGCACTATCCGGGATGAGCAGTTCTTC. Translated, it gives CSTIRDEQFF.

This clone was counted a few times. This chain joins TRBV9 and TRBJ2-1, with a possible D match to TRBD2 (5 bases). Per germline, CDR1 SGDLS and CDR2 YYNGEE. V was pared by 1 base and J by 6 bases, with 14 bases between. The CDR3 length is 15 residues. CDR3 coding DNA: TGTGCCAGCAGCGTAAGGGAGCTCAAGGCCAATGAGCAGTTCTTC. It encodes CASSVRELKANEQFF.

The chain combines TRBV30 with TRBJ2-7; 7 bases match TRBD2. The CDR3 runs 12 residues. Germline V CDR1 and CDR2: GTSNPN, SVGIG (reference sequence). V lost 1 base and J lost 4; bases outside the gene matches: 1. The CDR3, as DNA: TGTGCCTGGAGTGGGGGAGGGTACGAGCAGTACTTC. Amino acid sequence: CAWSGGGYEQYF.

This chain joins TRBV7-2 and TRBJ2-7; weak D call: TRBD1 (7 bases). From germline, CDR1 is SGHTA and CDR2 FQGNSA. V lost 1 base and J 5 bases, leaving 12 bases between the germline ends. This CDR3 is built from 14 residues. In DNA form, the CDR3 reads TGTGCCAGCAGCTTAGGACAGGGAGGCAACGAGCAGTACTTC. Translation gives CASSLGQGGNEQYF.

The rearrangement links TRBV29-1 to TRBJ2-5; 9 nucleotides line up with TRBD2. The CDR3 is 19 residues long. Unmatched junction bases numbered 19, after V lost 0 bases and J lost 5 bases. Looked up from germline, CDR1 is SQVTM and CDR2 is ANQGSEA. The CDR3 bases are TGCAGCGTTGAAGATATAACAGGGATTCTGCGGGAGGGCCCGGAGACCCAGTACTTC. It is translated as CSVEDITGILREGPETQYF.

The chain carries TRBV9 and TRBJ2-2, with D possibly being TRBD2 (6 bases). The CDR3 spans 15 residues. Per germline, CDR1 SGDLS and CDR2 YYNGEE. The ends were cut back, 2 bases at V and 5 bases at J, with 13 bases in the middle. The CDR3 reads CASSVGGEVTGELFF. Here the CDR3 DNA reads TGTGCCAGCAGCGTCGGGGGAGAAGTAACCGGGGAGCTGTTTTTT.

The chain has TRBV11-2 and TRBJ2-1; the D gene is possibly TRBD1 (5 bases). Deletions cut 2 bases from V and 8 bases from J, with 13 bases between. CDR1 is SGHAT and CDR2 is FQNNGV in the germline V gene. The CDR3 covers 14 residues. The CDR3 coding sequence is TGTGCCAGCAGCTTACTCCTCAGGGAAGATGAGCAGTTCTTC. Its translation is CASSLLLREDEQFF.

The CDR3 sequence is CASSLSGLGSDTQYF. The CDR3 DNA is TGTGCCAGCAGTTTAAGCGGGCTAGGCTCAGATACGCAGTATTTT. The V gene is TRBV27, the J gene TRBJ2-3; tentatively, D is TRBD2 (6 bases). The length of the CDR3 is 15 residues. Germline CDR1 MNHEY, CDR2 SMNVEV (reference sequence). V lost 2 bases and J 4 bases, leaving 13 bases between the germline ends.

The chain is built from TRBV6-5 and TRBJ1-1; D unresolved. The germline V gene has CDR1 MNHEY and CDR2 SVGAGI. The CDR3 has 13 residues. The V end lost 3 bases, the J end lost 5 bases, and 10 bases lay between the germline ends. The CDR3 here is CASSYNWETEAFF. DNA for the CDR3: TGTGCCAGCAGTTATAACTGGGAGACTGAAGCTTTCTTT.

The V and J genes are TRBV2 and TRBJ2-7; a weak D match, TRBD1 (6 bases). Trimming cost V 5 bases and J 4 bases, with 9 bases left between them. This CDR3 is built from 12 residues. Germline lookup yields CDR1 SNHLY and CDR2 FYNNEI. CDR3 nucleotides: TGTGCCAGCAGTCTGACAGGTTACGAGCAGTACTTC. This sequence encodes CASSLTGYEQYF.

The chain has TRBV5-6 and TRBJ1-5; tentatively, D is TRBD1 (6 bases). The ends were cut back, 4 bases at V and 3 bases at J, with 20 bases in the middle. Germline V CDR1 and CDR2: SGHDT, YYEEEE. The length of the CDR3 is 17 residues. CDR3 nucleotides: TGTGCCAGCAGCAGGGGATTAGACAGGAATAACAATCAGCCCCAGCATTTT. This translates into CASSRGLDRNNNQPQHF.